The entry below gives a single TCR beta chain sequence along with its context. This clonotype was recorded many times. No antigen is known for it. It has no much larger one-base neighbor in the sample; base qualities were not kept. This sample was taken from a study of prognosis after radiotherapy for stage I lung cancer listed by TCRdb under 2021. Regarding the complete study: Between early 2018 and 2019, 20 or so stage I NSCLC patients were enrolled in Nanjing, China. Tumor histology was squamous cell carcinoma in seven patients and adenocarcinoma in about a dozen. The study profiled peripheral blood TCR beta repertoires from stage I NSCLC patients before and after stereotactic body radiotherapy and related them to distant failure. SBRT was delivered in 3 to 5 fractions with a biologically effective dose of at least 100 Gy, and image-guided IMRT or VMAT was used for delivery. Ages in the cohort of approximately 13 men and about 6 women ranged from roughly 50 to 90 years, with a median of 74. The study sequenced around 40 blood samples from some 20 patients, one before and one after SBRT per patient. SBRT was not combined with any concurrent therapy in any patient. About 20% of the 19 patients developed distant metastases after SBRT, at a median of around seven months; the other 15 showed no significant progression. Roughly 15 cases involved newly diagnosed primary stage I lung tumors, and roughly 5 involved oligometastatic NSCLC subsequent to surgical resection of the primary tumor. All patients were regarded as medically inoperable, because of comorbidities in more than 10 patients and refusal of surgery in about seven patients.

All patients had node-negative disease on CT and PET/CT, and none had a history of other malignancies or prior chemotherapy or radiotherapy. At each of the two time points, approximately 6.2 milliliters of peripheral venous blood were collected into EDTA tubes. PBMCs were isolated by Ficoll-Paque Plus density-gradient centrifugation. Right after collection, samples were placed at -80 degrees C and kept there until analysis. Two rounds of multiplex PCR were used to amplify the TCR beta CDR3 region from genomic DNA. In the first round of PCR, primers specific to each TRBV and TRBJ gene were used, and the primer sequences are filed in Chinese patent CN105087789A. Universal primers were used in the second round of PCR. The Roche High Pure PCR Template Preparation Kit was used to extract genomic DNA from frozen PBMCs. The libraries underwent paired-end sequencing with 151 bp reads on an Illumina HiSeq 3000. As for the authors' bioinformatics: CutAdapt was used to remove raw reads lacking the multiplex PCR primer sequences. High-quality paired reads were merged into contigs with PEAR. MiXCR assigned TRB V, D and J gene segments to each contig by aligning to reference sequences. To remove sequencing errors, CDR3 sequences were clustered according to base quality and sequence similarity. Shannon entropy normalized by the natural log of productive TCR sequence number was used as the measure of diversity. To get clonality, Shannon entropy was divided by the natural log of the number of unique clonotypes, and that result was subtracted from one. Progression-free survival cut-offs for repertoire metrics were chosen using the Youden index of ROC curves, with analyses run in R 3.5.3. TCRdb took the public reads, trimmed them with fastp at Q25, ran MiXCR for clone calling and kept in-frame beta chains. Entries that share a CDR3 protein sequence are merged under the most common genes and DNA. TCRdb, not the original authors, processed these V and J calls. Here the sample has about 27,000 distinct CDR3 sequences; 25% to 35% occur a single time. The ten largest clones add up to about 33% of the sample.

Study-level results and caveats: Whether the expanded TCR clones were tumor-specific was not determined. None of the reported P values were adjusted for multiple comparisons. After SBRT, the number of unique TCR clones decreased (median approximately 10,000 before versus 6,500 to 7,500 after; Wilcoxon paired P=0.011). Differences by metastasis status were reportedly seen in TRBV and TRBJ usage frequencies, involving two V genes at baseline and, after SBRT, several V genes and two J genes. The small cohort and short follow-up limited the study, so independent validation of the findings is needed. Post-SBRT Shannon entropy and its change from baseline were lower in patients who developed distant metastases; baseline Shannon entropy was not associated with metastases.

The material was PBMCs, obtained before or after stereotactic body radiation therapy (not recorded which). This receptor was identified in a donor aged 50 or older with non-small cell lung cancer.

The DNA sequence reads TGTGCCAGCAGCCCCCCCGGGGGGGTTAGGAACTTCGAGCAGTACTTC. This encodes CASSPPGGVRNFEQYF. The rearranged segments are TRBV7-8 and TRBJ2-7; the junction holds 8 bases that match TRBD2. Counted from cysteine to phenylalanine, this CDR3 has 16 amino acids. CDR3 DNA is the only sequence kept; it has 48 bases, read in frame from the first base. For CDR1 and CDR2, the germline V gene lists SGHVS and FQNEAQ. From V the trimming removes 5 bases and from J it removes 6 bases, while the gene matches leave 15 bases of the junction unaccounted for. The CDR3, completed at both ends by the reference TRBV7-8 and TRBJ2-7 genes, gives the full variable domain GAGVSQSPRYKVAKRGQDVALRCDPISGHVSLFWYQQALGQGPEFLTYFQNEAQLDKSGLPSDRFFAERPEGSVSTLKIQRTQQEDSAVYLCASSPPGGVRNFEQYFGPGTRLTVT.